The 6 T cell receptor beta chains presented below share a single source sample, sequenced in a study of T cells after yellow fever vaccination. TCRdb re-derived calls from the 5' RACE reads in MiXCR, one entry per CDR3 protein. Of approximately 160,000 distinct CDR3 sequences in the sample, roughly 6.4% were seen once. The source was CD4+ T cells sorted from PBMCs, collected on the day of the first yellow fever vaccination. The receptor source for this set is a man between 18 and 35 years old who received the YFV17D yellow fever vaccine.

Ten or more counts support this clonotype. The V call is TRBV9, the J call TRBJ1-2; TRBD1 might be the D (6 bases). This CDR3 has 15 residues. V dropped 3 bases and J dropped 4 bases, with 16 bases sitting between them. Germline V gives CDR1 SGDLS, CDR2 YYNGEE. The CDR3 region is CASSGKDRRLYGYTF. CDR3 DNA: TGTGCCAGCAGCGGAAAGGACAGACGCCTCTATGGCTACACCTTC.

The genes are TRBV5-4 and TRBJ1-1; TRBD1 aligns across 9 bases. Germline loops: CDR1 SGHNT, CDR2 YYREEE (reference sequence). The ends lost 4 bases at V and 0 bases at J; junction bases unmatched: 1. The CDR3 contains 14 residues. The CDR3 bases are TGTGCCAGCAGCACAGGGGGCATGAACACTGAAGCTTTCTTT. Its translation is CASSTGGMNTEAFF.

In this sample, this clonotype turned up a few times. CDR3 bases: TGTGCCAGTACTCCCTGGGGCAGGGTGGTAGATACGCAGTATTTT. As protein: CASTPWGRVVDTQYF. The chain couples TRBV19 to TRBJ2-3; tentatively, D is TRBD1 (5 bases). Trimming left V 7 bases short and J 5 bases short, with 19 bases between. The CDR3 spans 15 residues. CDR1 and CDR2 from the germline V gene are LNHDA and SQIVND (reference sequence). The full variable domain, rest sourced from reference TRBV19 and TRBJ2-3, is DGGITQSPKYLFRKEGQNVTLSCEQNLNHDAMYWYRQDPGQGLRLIYYSQIVNDFQKGDIAEGYSVSREKKESFPLTVTSAQKNPTAFYLCASTPWGRVVDTQYFGPGTRLTVL.

This clonotype was counted a few times. The genes are TRBV12-3 or TRBV12-4 and TRBJ1-2, with D possibly being TRBD1 (6 bases). V lost 5 bases to trimming and J lost 6 bases, with 10 bases between them. The CDR3 covers 12 residues. Here the CDR3 reads CASSLNRDGYTF. The CDR3 coding sequence is TGTGCCAGCAGTCTCAACAGGGATGGCTACACCTTC.

In its sample, this clonotype was seen many times. The chain couples TRBV20-1 to TRBJ1-4, with 8 bases identical to TRBD1. The CDR3 is 12 amino acids. Germline CDR1 reads DFQATT; CDR2 reads SNEGSKA (reference sequence). The CDR3 loop reads CSAVYRGEKLFF. Here the CDR3 DNA reads TGCAGCGCTGTCTACAGGGGGGAAAAACTGTTTTTT.

CDR3 DNA: TGTGCCAGCAGCTTAGAAGTGACAGGGGATGGCTACACCTTC. Translating gives CASSLEVTGDGYTF. This chain joins TRBV7-8 and TRBJ1-2, with 8 nucleotides matching TRBD1. The CDR3 is 14 amino acids. In germline, CDR1 is SGHVS, CDR2 FQNEAQ. V was pared by 1 base and J by 6 bases, with 4 bases of the junction left unmatched.